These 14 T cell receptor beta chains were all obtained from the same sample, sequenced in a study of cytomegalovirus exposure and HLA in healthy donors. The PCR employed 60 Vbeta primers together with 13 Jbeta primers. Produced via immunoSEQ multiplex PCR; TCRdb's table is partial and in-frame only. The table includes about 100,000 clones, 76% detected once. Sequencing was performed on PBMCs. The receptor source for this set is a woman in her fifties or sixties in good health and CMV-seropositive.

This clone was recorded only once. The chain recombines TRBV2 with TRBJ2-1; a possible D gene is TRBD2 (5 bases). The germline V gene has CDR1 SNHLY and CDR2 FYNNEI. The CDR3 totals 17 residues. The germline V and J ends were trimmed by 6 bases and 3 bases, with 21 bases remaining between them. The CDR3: CASSPLAGRDFYNEQFF. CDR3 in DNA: TGTGCCAGCAGCCCGCTGGCTGGGAGAGACTTCTACAATGAGCAGTTCTTC.

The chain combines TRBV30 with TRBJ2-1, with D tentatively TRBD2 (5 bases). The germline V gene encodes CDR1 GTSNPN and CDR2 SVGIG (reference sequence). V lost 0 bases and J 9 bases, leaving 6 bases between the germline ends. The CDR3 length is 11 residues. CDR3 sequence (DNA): TGTGCCTGGAGTGTACTAGTTGAGCAGTTCTTC. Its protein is CAWSVLVEQFF.

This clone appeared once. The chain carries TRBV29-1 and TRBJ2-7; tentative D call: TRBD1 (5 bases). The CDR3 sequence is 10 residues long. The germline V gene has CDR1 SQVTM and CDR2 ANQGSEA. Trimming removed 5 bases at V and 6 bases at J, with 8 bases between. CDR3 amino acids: CSVLDTEQYF. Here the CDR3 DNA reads TGCAGCGTTCTGGACACCGAGCAGTACTTC.

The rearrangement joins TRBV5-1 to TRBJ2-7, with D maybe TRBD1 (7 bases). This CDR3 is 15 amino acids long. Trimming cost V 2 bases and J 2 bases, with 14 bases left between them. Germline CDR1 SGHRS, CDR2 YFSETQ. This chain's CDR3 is CASSFTGDSAYEQYF. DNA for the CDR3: TGCGCCAGCAGCTTTACAGGGGACTCCGCCTACGAGCAGTACTTC.

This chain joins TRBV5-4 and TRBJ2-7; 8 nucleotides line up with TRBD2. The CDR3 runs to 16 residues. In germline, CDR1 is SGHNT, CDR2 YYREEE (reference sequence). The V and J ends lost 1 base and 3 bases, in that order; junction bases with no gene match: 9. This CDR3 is CASSLRRSGSLYEQYF. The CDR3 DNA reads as TGTGCCAGCAGCTTGCGTAGGAGCGGGAGTCTCTACGAGCAGTACTTC.

The CDR3 spells CASSRQGEQYF. CDR3 nucleotides: TGTGCCAGCAGCCGTCAGGGCGAGCAGTACTTC. The chain carries TRBV5-4 and TRBJ2-7; a weak D match, TRBD1 (5 bases). Trimming pared 4 bases from V and 6 bases from J, leaving 8 bases between. This CDR3 is built from 11 residues. Per the germline V gene, CDR1 is SGHNT and CDR2 is YYREEE (reference sequence).

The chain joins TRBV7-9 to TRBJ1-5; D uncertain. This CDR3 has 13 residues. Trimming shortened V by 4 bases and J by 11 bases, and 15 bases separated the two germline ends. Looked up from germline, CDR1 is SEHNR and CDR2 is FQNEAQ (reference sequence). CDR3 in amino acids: CASSSPWAATQHF. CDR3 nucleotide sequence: TGTGCCAGCAGCTCGCCCTGGGCCGCGACCCAGCATTTT. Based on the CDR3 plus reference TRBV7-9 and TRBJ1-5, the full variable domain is DTGVSQNPRHKITKRGQNVTFRCDPISEHNRLYWYRQTLGQGPEFLTYFQNEAQLEKSRLLSDRFSAERPKGSFSTLEIQRTEQGDSAMYLCASSSPWAATQHFGDGTRLSIL.

CDR3 region: CASSYADQPQHF. The CDR3 DNA reads as TGTGCCAGCAGTTACGCGGATCAGCCCCAGCATTTT. The V gene is TRBV6-6, the J gene TRBJ1-5; D is undetermined. CDR1 and CDR2 (germline): MNHNY, SVGAGI (reference sequence). The CDR3 covers 12 residues. V was trimmed by 2 bases and J by 5 bases, leaving 4 bases between them.

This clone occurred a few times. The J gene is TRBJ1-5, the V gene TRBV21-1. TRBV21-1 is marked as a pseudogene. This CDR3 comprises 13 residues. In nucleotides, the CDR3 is TGTGCCAGCAGCTTCGGAGGGGCTCAGCCCCAGCATTTT. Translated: CASSFGGAQPQHF.

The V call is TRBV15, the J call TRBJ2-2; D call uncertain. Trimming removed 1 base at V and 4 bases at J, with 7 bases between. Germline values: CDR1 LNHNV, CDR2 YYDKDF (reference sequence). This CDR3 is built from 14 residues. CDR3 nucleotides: TGTGCCACCAGCAGAGGCCCGGGCACCGGGGAGCTGTTTTTT. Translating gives CATSRGPGTGELFF.

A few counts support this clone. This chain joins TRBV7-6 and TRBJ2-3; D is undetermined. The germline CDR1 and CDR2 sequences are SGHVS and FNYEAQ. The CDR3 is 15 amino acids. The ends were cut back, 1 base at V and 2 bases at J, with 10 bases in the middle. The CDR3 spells CASSLVAVTTDTQYF. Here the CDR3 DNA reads TGTGCCAGCAGCTTAGTGGCGGTTACCACAGATACGCAGTATTTT.

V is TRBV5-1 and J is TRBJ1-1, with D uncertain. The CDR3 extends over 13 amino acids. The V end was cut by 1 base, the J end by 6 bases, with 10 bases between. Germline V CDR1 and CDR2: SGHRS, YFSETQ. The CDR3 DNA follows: TGCGCCAGCAGCTTGAGTAGCCCCTCTGAAGCTTTCTTT. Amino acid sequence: CASSLSSPSEAFF.

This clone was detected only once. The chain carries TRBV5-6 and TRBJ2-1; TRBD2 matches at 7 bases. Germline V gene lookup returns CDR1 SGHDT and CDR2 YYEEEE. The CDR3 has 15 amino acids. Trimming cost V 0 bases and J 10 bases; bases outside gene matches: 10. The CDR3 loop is CASSLGSQRGTEQFF. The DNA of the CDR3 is TGTGCCAGCAGCTTGGGTTCTCAGCGGGGAACGGAGCAGTTCTTC.

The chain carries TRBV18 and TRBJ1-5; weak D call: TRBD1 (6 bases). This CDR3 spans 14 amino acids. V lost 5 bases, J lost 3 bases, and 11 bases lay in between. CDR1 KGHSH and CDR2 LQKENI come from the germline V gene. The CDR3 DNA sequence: TGTGCCAGCTCAACGGCAGGGGCCAATCAGCCCCAGCATTTT. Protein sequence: CASSTAGANQPQHF. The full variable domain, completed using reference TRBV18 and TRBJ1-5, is NAGVMQNPRHLVRRRGQEARLRCSPMKGHSHVYWYRQLPEEGLKFMVYLQKENIIDESGMPKERFSAEFPKEGPSILRIQQVVRGDSAAYFCASSTAGANQPQHFGDGTRLSIL.